This is a list of T cell receptor beta chains from one sample in a study of human T cells and chemical hapten exposure. TCRdb called the RACE reads again in MiXCR, with one record for every CDR3 protein. The sample contains around 180,000 distinct CDR3 sequences, 30% of which appear only once. This specimen consisted of whole blood, obtained in connection with sensitization to the hapten diphenylcyclopropenone (DPC). The receptors were sampled from a woman between 25 and 40 years old with alopecia areata. Some clones in this sample may be carry-over from other donors' samples. The CDR3 runs from the conserved cysteine through the conserved F or W. Fields, in order: D gene, clone size, J gene, V gene, CDR3 DNA, CDR3 protein. D genes are given only for firm matches. Clone size is not always given. Where it is, it says once, few, many or a class for expanded clones.

D gene: TRBD1
clone size: -
J gene: TRBJ1-5
V gene: TRBV2
CDR3 DNA: TGTGCCAGCAGCGCGGACAGGGGGGGGCCTCAGCCCCAGCATTTT
CDR3 protein: CASSADRGGPQPQHF

D gene: -
clone size: few
J gene: TRBJ2-5
V gene: TRBV20-1
CDR3 DNA: TGCAGTGCCACCACCGGACAAGAGACCCAGTACTTC
CDR3 protein: CSATTGQETQYF

D gene: -
clone size: -
J gene: TRBJ1-5
V gene: TRBV15
CDR3 DNA: TGTGCCACCAGCGTGGGTCAGCCCCAGCATTTT
CDR3 protein: CATSVGQPQHF

D gene: -
clone size: -
J gene: TRBJ1-3
V gene: TRBV20-1
CDR3 DNA: TGCAGTGCTACCGGGACCCCCGGAAACACCATATATTTT
CDR3 protein: CSATGTPGNTIYF

D gene: -
clone size: few
J gene: TRBJ1-2
V gene: TRBV10-3
CDR3 DNA: TGTGCCATCACGGAGGGCCCTAACTATGGCTACACCTTC
CDR3 protein: CAITEGPNYGYTF

D gene: TRBD1
clone size: few
J gene: TRBJ1-2
V gene: TRBV10-2
CDR3 DNA: TGCGCCAGCTCTTCCCGGGACAGGGAAGGAGAGGGCTACACCTTC
CDR3 protein: CASSSRDREGEGYTF

D gene: -
clone size: -
J gene: TRBJ1-2
V gene: TRBV5-1
CDR3 DNA: TGCGCCAGCAGCTTGGGGGACTATGGCTACACCTTC
CDR3 protein: CASSLGDYGYTF

D gene: TRBD1
clone size: -
J gene: TRBJ2-1
V gene: TRBV28
CDR3 DNA: TGTGCCAGCAGCCTAGGACAGGGTTACTCCTACAATGAGCAGTTCTTC
CDR3 protein: CASSLGQGYSYNEQFF

D gene: -
clone size: few
J gene: TRBJ2-7
V gene: TRBV29-1
CDR3 DNA: TGCAGCGTTGAAAAGCTGGACAGCCGCTACGAGCAGTACTTC
CDR3 protein: CSVEKLDSRYEQYF

D gene: TRBD1
clone size: few
J gene: TRBJ1-6
V gene: TRBV6-5
CDR3 DNA: TGTGCCAGCAGTTACGCCGGGACAGGGTATCTCCCCCTCCACTTT
CDR3 protein: CASSYAGTGYLPLHF

D gene: -
clone size: -
J gene: TRBJ2-4
V gene: TRBV2
CDR3 DNA: TGTGCCAGCAGTGATGATTCGGGGACTTTTTCCAAAAACATTCAGTACTTC
CDR3 protein: CASSDDSGTFSKNIQYF